One and the same sample provided the 5 T cell receptor beta chains below, sequenced in a study of blood T cell repertoires in COVID-19. Profiling relied on immunoSEQ multiplex PCR, and the TCRdb table lists in-frame clones only, not all of them. The table includes roughly 190,000 clones, approximately 79% detected once. Sequences were obtained from peripheral blood. All receptors derive from a man aged 25 to 40 with active or convalescent COVID-19.

The rearrangement links TRBV10-3 to TRBJ1-2; TRBD1 matches at 11 bases. The V gene's germline CDR1 is ENHRY and CDR2 SYGVKD. The length of the CDR3 is 16 residues. V shed 4 bases and J 1 base; nucleotides not matched to a gene: 5. CDR3 bases: TGTGCCATCAGTGCAACAGGGACAGGGGGTAACTATGGCTACACCTTC. It specifies CAISATGTGGNYGYTF.

The chain uses TRBV19 and TRBJ2-1; 10 bases align to TRBD2. Germline assignment: CDR1 LNHDA and CDR2 SQIVND (reference sequence). CDR3 length: 15 residues. V lost 11 bases, J lost 7 bases, and 14 bases stayed unmatched. The CDR3 here is CAAGFTSGIPNEQFF. CDR3 sequence (DNA): TGTGCCGCAGGATTTACTAGCGGGATTCCGAATGAGCAGTTCTTC.

J is TRBJ2-1 and V is TRBV7-9; 11 bases match TRBD2. CDR1 and CDR2 (germline): SEHNR, FQNEAQ (reference sequence). V shed 3 bases, J shed 2 bases, and the junction held 0 bases outside the gene matches. The CDR3 runs 15 residues. The CDR3 reads CASSFSGRAYNEQFF. The CDR3 DNA is TGTGCCAGCAGCTTTAGCGGGAGGGCCTACAATGAGCAGTTCTTC.

The chain links TRBV19 to TRBJ2-5, with D hard to call. The germline CDR1 and CDR2 sequences are LNHDA and SQIVND (reference sequence). CDR3 length equals 14 residues. V lost 2 bases and J 2 bases, leaving 9 bases between the germline ends. The CDR3 DNA is TGTGCCAGTAGTATACGCGCCGGTCAAGAGACCCAGTACTTC. It encodes CASSIRAGQETQYF. The complete variable domain, with remaining parts taken from reference TRBV19 and TRBJ2-5, reads DGGITQSPKYLFRKEGQNVTLSCEQNLNHDAMYWYRQDPGQGLRLIYYSQIVNDFQKGDIAEGYSVSREKKESFPLTVTSAQKNPTAFYLCASSIRAGQETQYFGPGTRLLVL.

V usage is TRBV28 and J usage is TRBJ1-6; TRBD1 agrees at 7 bases. Trimming took 8 bases from V and 5 from J; bases not matched to a gene: 3. Germline-derived CDR1 and CDR2 are MDHEN and SYDVKM. The CDR3 has 13 amino acids. The CDR3 coding sequence is TGTGCCAGCTTACAGGGGAATAATTCACCCCTCCACTTT. This gives the protein CASLQGNNSPLHF. The full variable domain, its missing parts supplied by reference TRBV28 and TRBJ1-6, is DVKVTQSSRYLVKRTGEKVFLECVQDMDHENMFWYRQDPGLGLRLIYFSYDVKMKEKGDIPEGYSVSREKKERFSLILESASTNQTSMYLCASLQGNNSPLHFGNGTRLTVT.